A selection of T cell receptor beta chains follows, all from one sample in a study of T-cell reconstitution after alpha-beta-depleted transplantation in children. TCRdb independently ran MiXCR on the PCR reads; one entry per CDR3 protein. The table includes more than 400,000 distinct CDR3 sequences, over 40% detected once. The source material was PBMCs, sampled before TCRalphabeta/CD19-depleted stem cell transplant. The receptors were gathered from a girl aged 2 to 9 with aplastic anemia, due to receive a stem cell transplant. CDR3s include the opening cysteine and the closing phenylalanine or tryptophan. Each record gives: J gene, V gene, CDR3 protein.

j_gene: TRBJ2-3
v_gene: TRBV7-9
CDR3aa: CASSSPGLDTQYF

j_gene: TRBJ2-5
v_gene: TRBV7-3
CDR3aa: CASSNGQGGLAETQYF

j_gene: TRBJ2-7
v_gene: TRBV29-1
CDR3aa: CSVRDPSSYEQYF

j_gene: TRBJ1-1
v_gene: TRBV7-9
CDR3aa: CASSLLARRNTEAFF

j_gene: TRBJ2-3
v_gene: TRBV20-1
CDR3aa: CSARPPGPDTQYF

j_gene: TRBJ2-5
v_gene: TRBV20-1
CDR3aa: CSARGATSGSGGGETQYF

j_gene: TRBJ1-4
v_gene: TRBV3-1
CDR3aa: CASSKRVATNEKLFF

j_gene: TRBJ2-7
v_gene: TRBV28
CDR3aa: CASSPPRYEQYF

j_gene: TRBJ2-2
v_gene: TRBV20-1
CDR3aa: CSANDFSGELFF

j_gene: TRBJ1-5
v_gene: TRBV20-1
CDR3aa: CSARAQYSNQPQHF

j_gene: TRBJ2-7
v_gene: TRBV20-1
CDR3aa: CSARVRGLPVNEQYF

j_gene: TRBJ2-7
v_gene: TRBV28
CDR3aa: CASSLSGPHYEQYF

j_gene: TRBJ2-1
v_gene: TRBV29-1
CDR3aa: CSVEGTGVLRIDEQFF

j_gene: TRBJ2-3
v_gene: TRBV20-1
CDR3aa: CSAIPGQGADTQYF

j_gene: TRBJ1-1
v_gene: TRBV20-1
CDR3aa: CSATQTGGATEAFF

j_gene: TRBJ2-1
v_gene: TRBV10-3
CDR3aa: CAISTLGPNPGDEQFF

j_gene: TRBJ2-3
v_gene: TRBV7-2
CDR3aa: CASSLISGLTDTQYF

j_gene: TRBJ2-2
v_gene: TRBV9
CDR3aa: CASSAPYSTVTGELFF

j_gene: TRBJ1-5
v_gene: TRBV19
CDR3aa: CASSIGQLSNQPQHF

j_gene: TRBJ2-3
v_gene: TRBV4-3
CDR3aa: CASSREQIGGRTDTQYF

j_gene: TRBJ2-7
v_gene: TRBV7-3
CDR3aa: CASSLRTGDDEQYF

j_gene: TRBJ2-7
v_gene: TRBV6-5
CDR3aa: CASSYSDRGGRQYF

j_gene: TRBJ2-1
v_gene: TRBV5-6
CDR3aa: CASRGTTDYNEQFF

j_gene: TRBJ2-7
v_gene: TRBV7-6
CDR3aa: CASSLLPGTGEQYF

j_gene: TRBJ2-5
v_gene: TRBV18
CDR3aa: CASSPPAPQETQYF

j_gene: TRBJ2-7
v_gene: TRBV29-1
CDR3aa: CSVEENYEQYF

j_gene: TRBJ2-7
v_gene: TRBV20-1
CDR3aa: CSALTGTGDYEQHF

j_gene: TRBJ2-1
v_gene: TRBV12-3/TRBV12-4
CDR3aa: CASRLAPRGQFF

j_gene: TRBJ2-7
v_gene: TRBV7-9
CDR3aa: CASSLEAGNSYEQYF

j_gene: TRBJ1-2
v_gene: TRBV3-1
CDR3aa: CASSQAWDSYGYTF

j_gene: TRBJ2-7
v_gene: TRBV29-1
CDR3aa: CSGLAGRYEQYF

j_gene: TRBJ2-1
v_gene: TRBV20-1
CDR3aa: CSAETGTSGRDNEQFF

j_gene: TRBJ2-5
v_gene: TRBV30
CDR3aa: CAWSVAETQYF

j_gene: TRBJ2-7
v_gene: TRBV20-1
CDR3aa: CSATTRDQYF

j_gene: TRBJ2-3
v_gene: TRBV20-1
CDR3aa: CSASPRTSGRADTQYF

j_gene: TRBJ2-2
v_gene: TRBV27
CDR3aa: CASSFARGTGELFF

j_gene: TRBJ2-1
v_gene: TRBV7-3
CDR3aa: CASSLTGAPAIDEQFF

j_gene: TRBJ2-3
v_gene: TRBV20-1
CDR3aa: CSAEDHESAQYF

j_gene: TRBJ2-2
v_gene: TRBV29-1
CDR3aa: CSVAEAGVDTGELFF

j_gene: TRBJ2-1
v_gene: TRBV12-3/TRBV12-4
CDR3aa: CASSMWDRDNEQFF

j_gene: TRBJ2-1
v_gene: TRBV7-9
CDR3aa: CASSAQVSSYNEQFF

j_gene: TRBJ2-5
v_gene: TRBV20-1
CDR3aa: CSATKWTGGYQETQYF

j_gene: TRBJ2-6
v_gene: TRBV2
CDR3aa: CASRGRTSGRISGANVLTF

j_gene: TRBJ1-6
v_gene: TRBV7-2
CDR3aa: CASSLVSRGNNSPLHF

j_gene: TRBJ2-1
v_gene: TRBV4-2
CDR3aa: CASSPPRGTPGPGGAALDEQFF

j_gene: TRBJ2-1
v_gene: TRBV5-5
CDR3aa: CASSLGIADTSGQFF

j_gene: TRBJ2-2
v_gene: TRBV15
CDR3aa: CATSREAGTGELFF

j_gene: TRBJ2-7
v_gene: TRBV12-3/TRBV12-4
CDR3aa: CASAPGSSSYEQYF

j_gene: TRBJ2-1
v_gene: TRBV11-1
CDR3aa: CASSFGGTGRGLVNEQFF

j_gene: TRBJ1-6
v_gene: TRBV5-5
CDR3aa: CASSFLNSPLHF

j_gene: TRBJ2-3
v_gene: TRBV3-1
CDR3aa: CASSQGFTDTQYF

j_gene: TRBJ2-3
v_gene: TRBV28
CDR3aa: CASSLSGGLAGGDTQYF

j_gene: TRBJ1-5
v_gene: TRBV20-1
CDR3aa: CSAGSTGNQPQHF

j_gene: TRBJ2-3
v_gene: TRBV25-1
CDR3aa: CASSLNPLGGTQYF

j_gene: TRBJ2-2
v_gene: TRBV5-1
CDR3aa: CASSATLDGELFF